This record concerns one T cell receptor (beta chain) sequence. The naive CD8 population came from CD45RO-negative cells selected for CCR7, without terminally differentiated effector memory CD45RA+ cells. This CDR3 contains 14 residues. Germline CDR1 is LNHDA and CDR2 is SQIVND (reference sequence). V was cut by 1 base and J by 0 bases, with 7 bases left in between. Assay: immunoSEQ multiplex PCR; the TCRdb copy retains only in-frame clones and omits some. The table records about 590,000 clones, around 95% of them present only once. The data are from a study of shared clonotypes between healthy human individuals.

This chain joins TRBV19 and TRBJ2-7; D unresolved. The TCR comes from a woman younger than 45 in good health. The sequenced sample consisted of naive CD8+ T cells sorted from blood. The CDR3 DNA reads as TGTGCCAGTAGTATAGGGCGGAACTCCTACGAGCAGTACTTC. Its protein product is CASSIGRNSYEQYF.